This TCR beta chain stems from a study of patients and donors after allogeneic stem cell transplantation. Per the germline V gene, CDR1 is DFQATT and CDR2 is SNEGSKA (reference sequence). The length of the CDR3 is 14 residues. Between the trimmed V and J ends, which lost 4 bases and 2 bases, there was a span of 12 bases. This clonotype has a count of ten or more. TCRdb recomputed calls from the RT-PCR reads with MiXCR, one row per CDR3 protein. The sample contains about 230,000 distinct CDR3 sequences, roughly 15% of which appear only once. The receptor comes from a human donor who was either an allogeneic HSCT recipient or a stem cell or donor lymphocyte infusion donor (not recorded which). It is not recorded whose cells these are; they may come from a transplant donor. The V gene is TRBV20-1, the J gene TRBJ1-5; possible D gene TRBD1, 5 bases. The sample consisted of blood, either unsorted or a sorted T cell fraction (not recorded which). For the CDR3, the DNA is TGCAGTGCTATTCCTGGACAAGGCAATCAGCCCCAGCATTTT. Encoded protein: CSAIPGQGNQPQHF.